This section outlines one T cell receptor (beta chain) sequence together with its context. With 8 bases removed from V and 1 base from J, the gap between germline ends came to 17 bases. This CDR3 comprises 15 residues. The germline gives CDR1 SEHNR, CDR2 FQNEAQ (reference sequence). Clones were read by immunoSEQ multiplex PCR, and TCRdb kept only the in-frame ones, dropping some. The sample lists about 4,600 clones; 50% to 65% were seen once. As to treatment: randomized to nivolumab then ipilimumab (arm A) or the reverse (arm B). Sorted cells were live CD3+CD8+, lacking CD19 and CD56, from PBMCs. This record comes from a study of sequential checkpoint blockade in melanoma. Turning to the study itself: Randomization was 1:1 between first-line nivolumab→ipilimumab and ipilimumab→nivolumab.

Sample: CD8+ T cells sorted from blood (inferred from file names), taken from a patient given nivolumab and ipilimumab in sequence. The source of this sequence is a human donor with melanoma. The chain recombines TRBV7-9 with TRBJ2-5, with D perhaps TRBD2 (5 bases). This CDR3 is CASLGVPGPQETQYF. The CDR3 region has the DNA TGTGCCAGCTTGGGAGTCCCCGGGCCCCAAGAGACCCAGTACTTC.